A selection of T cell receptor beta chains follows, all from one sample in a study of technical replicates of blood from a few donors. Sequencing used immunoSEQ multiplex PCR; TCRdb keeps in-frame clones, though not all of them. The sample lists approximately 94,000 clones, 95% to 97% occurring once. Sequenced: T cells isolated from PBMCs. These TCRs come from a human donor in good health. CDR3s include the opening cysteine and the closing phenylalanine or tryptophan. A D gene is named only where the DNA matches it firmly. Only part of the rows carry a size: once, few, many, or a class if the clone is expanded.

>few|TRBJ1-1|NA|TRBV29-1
TGCAGCGTCCAACAGGGAATGGACACTGAAGCTTTCTTT
CSVQQGMDTEAFF
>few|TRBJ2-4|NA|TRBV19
TGTGCCAGTAGTATAGTGGACAGAGCCAAAAACATTCAGTACTTC
CASSIVDRAKNIQYF
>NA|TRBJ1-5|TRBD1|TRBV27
TGTGCCAGCAGTCCCTTACAGGGGGCGGATCAGCCCCAGCATTTT
CASSPLQGADQPQHF
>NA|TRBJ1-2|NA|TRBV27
TGTGCCAGCAGTTCGACCACAGGGCATGGCTACACCTTC
CASSSTTGHGYTF
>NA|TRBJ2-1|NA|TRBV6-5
TGTGCCAGCAGTTACTCGTTCGGAGTCTATGAGCAGTTCTTC
CASSYSFGVYEQFF
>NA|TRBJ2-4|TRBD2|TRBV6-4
TGTGCCAGCAGTGACGGGGTAGCGGGGCTAGCCAAAAACATTCAGTACTTC
CASSDGVAGLAKNIQYF
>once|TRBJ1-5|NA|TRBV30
TGTGCCTGGAGTGTAGTGGCAGGGGAACAGCCCCAGCATTTT
CAWSVVAGEQPQHF
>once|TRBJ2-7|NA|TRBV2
TGTGCCAGCAGTGTCCAAGCGGGCTACGAGCAGTACTTC
CASSVQAGYEQYF
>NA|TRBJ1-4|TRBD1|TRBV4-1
TGCGCCAGCAGCCAAGAGGGTGGACAGGGAATAGAAAAACTGTTTTTT
CASSQEGGQGIEKLFF
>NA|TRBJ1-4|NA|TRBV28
TGTGCCAGCCGAAGCCCCGGCCCCTCAGGGGAAAAACTGTTTTTT
CASRSPGPSGEKLFF
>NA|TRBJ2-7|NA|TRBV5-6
TGTGCCAGCAGCTTGGTCGAGAGCGAAAGCTCCTACGAGCAGTACTTC
CASSLVESESSYEQYF
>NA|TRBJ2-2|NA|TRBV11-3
TGTGCCAGCAGCTTAGTCTGGGGCGGCACCGGGGAGCTGTTTTTT
CASSLVWGGTGELFF
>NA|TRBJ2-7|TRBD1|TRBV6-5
TGTGCCAGCGCAACCGGGACAGGGGTCCACTACGAGCAGTACTTC
CASATGTGVHYEQYF
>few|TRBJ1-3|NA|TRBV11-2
TGTGCCAGCACCGGACTGATTACCTCTGGAAACACCATATATTTT
CASTGLITSGNTIYF
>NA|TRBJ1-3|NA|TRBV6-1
TGTGCCAGCAGTGTTCGGGGGATCCAAGTTGGAAACACCATATATTTT
CASSVRGIQVGNTIYF
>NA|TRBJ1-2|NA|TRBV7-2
TGTGCCAGCAGCACCCGAGATGGCTACACCTTC
CASSTRDGYTF
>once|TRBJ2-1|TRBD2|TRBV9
TGTGCCAGCAGCTCGAGCGGGAGAGTTGACAATGAGCAGTTCTTC
CASSSSGRVDNEQFF
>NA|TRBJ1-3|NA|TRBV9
TGTGCCAGCAGCGGACAGGATCTCGGAAACACCATATATTTT
CASSGQDLGNTIYF
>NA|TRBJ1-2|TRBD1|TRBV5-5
TGTGCCAGCAGCTTGGGACCGACAGGGACCTATGGCTACACCTTC
CASSLGPTGTYGYTF
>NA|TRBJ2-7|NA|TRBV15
TGTGCCACCAGCAGAGATCCGGCCTACGAGCAGTACTTC
CATSRDPAYEQYF
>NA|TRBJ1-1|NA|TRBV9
TGTGCCAGCAGCTACCCGGACAGGAACACTGAAGCTTTCTTT
CASSYPDRNTEAFF
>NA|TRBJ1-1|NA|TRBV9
TGTGCCAGCAGCACAGGACAGATAATGAACACTGAAGCTTTCTTT
CASSTGQIMNTEAFF
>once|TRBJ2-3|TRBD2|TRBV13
TGTGCCAGCAGCTTAGGCTCCTCGTACCTAGCGGGAGGCCTCCTTAGCACAGATACGCAGTATTTT
CASSLGSSYLAGGLLSTDTQYF
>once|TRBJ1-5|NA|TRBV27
TGTGCCAGCAGTTTACACGGCAGGGATGGTAATCAGCCCCAGCATTTT
CASSLHGRDGNQPQHF